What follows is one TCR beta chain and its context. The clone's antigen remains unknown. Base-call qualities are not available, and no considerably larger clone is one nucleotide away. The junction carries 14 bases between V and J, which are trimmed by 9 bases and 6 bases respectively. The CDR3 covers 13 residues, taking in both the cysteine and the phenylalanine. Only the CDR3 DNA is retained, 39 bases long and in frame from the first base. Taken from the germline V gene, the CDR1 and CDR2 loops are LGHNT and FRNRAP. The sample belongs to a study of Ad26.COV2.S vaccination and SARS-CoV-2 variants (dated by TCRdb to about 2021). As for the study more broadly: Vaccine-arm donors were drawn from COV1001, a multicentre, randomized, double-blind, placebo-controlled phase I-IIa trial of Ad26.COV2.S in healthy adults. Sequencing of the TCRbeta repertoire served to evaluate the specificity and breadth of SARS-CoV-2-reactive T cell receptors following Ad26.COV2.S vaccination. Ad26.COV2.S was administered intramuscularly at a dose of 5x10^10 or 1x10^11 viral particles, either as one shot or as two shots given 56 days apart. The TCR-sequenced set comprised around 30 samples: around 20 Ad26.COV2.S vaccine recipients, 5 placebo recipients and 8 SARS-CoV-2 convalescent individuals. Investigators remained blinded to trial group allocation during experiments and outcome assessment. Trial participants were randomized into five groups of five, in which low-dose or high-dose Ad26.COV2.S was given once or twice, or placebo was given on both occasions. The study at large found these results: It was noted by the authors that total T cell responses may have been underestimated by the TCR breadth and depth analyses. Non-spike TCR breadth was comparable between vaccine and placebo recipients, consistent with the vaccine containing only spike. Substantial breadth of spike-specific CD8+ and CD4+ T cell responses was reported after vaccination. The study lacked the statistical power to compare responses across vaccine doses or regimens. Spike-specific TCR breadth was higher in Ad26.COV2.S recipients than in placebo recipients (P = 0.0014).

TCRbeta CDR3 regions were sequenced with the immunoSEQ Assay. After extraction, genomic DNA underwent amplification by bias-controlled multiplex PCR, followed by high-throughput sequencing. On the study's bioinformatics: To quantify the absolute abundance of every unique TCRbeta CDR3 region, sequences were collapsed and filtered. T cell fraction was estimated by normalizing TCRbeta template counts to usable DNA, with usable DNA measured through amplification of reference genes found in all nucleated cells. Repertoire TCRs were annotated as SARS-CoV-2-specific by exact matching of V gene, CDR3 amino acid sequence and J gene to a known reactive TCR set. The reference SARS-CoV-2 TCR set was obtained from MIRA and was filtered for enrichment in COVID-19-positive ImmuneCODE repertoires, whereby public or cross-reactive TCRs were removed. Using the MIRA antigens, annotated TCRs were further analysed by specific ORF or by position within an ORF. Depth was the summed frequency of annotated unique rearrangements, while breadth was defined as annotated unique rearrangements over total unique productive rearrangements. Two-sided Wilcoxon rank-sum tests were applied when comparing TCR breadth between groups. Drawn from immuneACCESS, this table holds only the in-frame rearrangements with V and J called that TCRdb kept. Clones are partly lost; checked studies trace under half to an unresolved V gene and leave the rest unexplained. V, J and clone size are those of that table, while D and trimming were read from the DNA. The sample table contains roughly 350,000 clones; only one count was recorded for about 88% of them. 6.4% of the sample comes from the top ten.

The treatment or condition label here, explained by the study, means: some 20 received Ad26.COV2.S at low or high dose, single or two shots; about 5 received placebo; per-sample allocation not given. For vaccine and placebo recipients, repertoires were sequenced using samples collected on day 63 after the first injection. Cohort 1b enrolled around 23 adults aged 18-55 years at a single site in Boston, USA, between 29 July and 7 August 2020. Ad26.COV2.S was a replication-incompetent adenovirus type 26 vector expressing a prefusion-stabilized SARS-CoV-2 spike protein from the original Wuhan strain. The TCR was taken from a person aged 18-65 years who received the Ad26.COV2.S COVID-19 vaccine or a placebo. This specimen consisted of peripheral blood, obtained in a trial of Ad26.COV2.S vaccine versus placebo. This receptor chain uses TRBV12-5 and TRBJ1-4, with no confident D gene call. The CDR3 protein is CASGRALDEKLFF. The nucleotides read TGTGCTAGCGGGAGGGCGTTGGATGAAAAACTGTTTTTT. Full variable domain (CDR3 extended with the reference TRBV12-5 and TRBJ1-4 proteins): DARVTQTPRHKVTEMGQEVTMRCQPILGHNTVFWYRQTMMQGLELLAYFRNRAPLDDSGMPKDRFSAEMPDATLATLKIQPSEPRDSAVYFCASGRALDEKLFFGSGTQLSVL.